The rows below give T cell receptor beta chains drawn from one sample of a study of cytomegalovirus exposure and HLA in healthy donors. Measured with immunoSEQ multiplex PCR; TCRdb has only the in-frame clones, and not every one. This table holds around 210,000 clones, 80% to 85% found once. Sequencing used PBMCs. These receptors were obtained from a woman between 40 and 50 years old in good health and CMV-seronegative. Both conserved end residues are part of each CDR3. The order of the fields is CDR3 protein, CDR3 DNA, V gene, J gene, clone size, D gene. A D gene is named only where the DNA matches it firmly. Rows may omit the clone size; those that give it use once, few, many or a size class.

cdr3_aa: CASSSGTGELFF
cdr3_nt: TGCGCCAGTTCTAGCGGGACCGGGGAGCTGTTTTTT
v_call: TRBV10-2
j_call: TRBJ2-2
clone_size: few
d_call: TRBD2

cdr3_aa: CASSSGRRVDTEAFF
cdr3_nt: TGTGCCAGCAGCTCGGGAAGGAGGGTTGACACTGAAGCTTTCTTT
v_call: TRBV7-8
j_call: TRBJ1-1
clone_size: NA
d_call: NA

cdr3_aa: CASSYWGQSYEQYF
cdr3_nt: TGTGCCAGCAGTTACTGGGGACAGTCCTACGAGCAGTACTTC
v_call: TRBV6-6
j_call: TRBJ2-7
clone_size: NA
d_call: TRBD1

cdr3_aa: CASSLVPGLQGDTQYF
cdr3_nt: TGTGCCAGCAGCTTAGTCCCGGGACTACAAGGAGATACGCAGTATTTT
v_call: TRBV7-9
j_call: TRBJ2-3
clone_size: NA
d_call: TRBD2

cdr3_aa: CASSLLLAEAFF
cdr3_nt: TGTGCCAGCAGTTTATTACTGGCTGAAGCTTTCTTT
v_call: TRBV28
j_call: TRBJ1-1
clone_size: NA
d_call: NA

cdr3_aa: CASSMTGTVYQPQHF
cdr3_nt: TGTGCCAGTAGTATGACAGGGACGGTCTATCAGCCCCAGCATTTT
v_call: TRBV19
j_call: TRBJ1-5
clone_size: NA
d_call: TRBD1

cdr3_aa: CASTPLGGGGYNEQFF
cdr3_nt: TGTGCCAGTACCCCATTAGGGGGGGGCGGCTACAATGAGCAGTTCTTC
v_call: TRBV19
j_call: TRBJ2-1
clone_size: NA
d_call: NA

cdr3_aa: CASSSATGNIQYF
cdr3_nt: TGTGCCAGCAGCTCGGCGACAGGAAACATTCAGTACTTC
v_call: TRBV5-6
j_call: TRBJ2-4
clone_size: NA
d_call: NA

cdr3_aa: CASSSLAGEEYEQYF
cdr3_nt: TGTGCCAGCAGTTCCTTAGCGGGAGAAGAGTACGAGCAGTACTTC
v_call: TRBV27
j_call: TRBJ2-7
clone_size: few
d_call: TRBD2

cdr3_aa: CASSPPPTGSSYEQYF
cdr3_nt: TGTGCCAGCTCACCCCCCCCTACAGGGAGCTCCTACGAGCAGTACTTC
v_call: TRBV18
j_call: TRBJ2-7
clone_size: NA
d_call: NA

cdr3_aa: CASTGLAVPASVHF
cdr3_nt: TGTGCCAGCACCGGACTAGCCGTACCAGCCTCAGTACACTTC
v_call: TRBV2
j_call: TRBJ2-5
clone_size: once
d_call: TRBD2

cdr3_aa: CASSEDPGTEAFF
cdr3_nt: TGTGCCAGCAGTGAAGATCCAGGCACTGAAGCTTTCTTT
v_call: TRBV6-1
j_call: TRBJ1-1
clone_size: NA
d_call: NA

cdr3_aa: CASSAGTLLQETQYF
cdr3_nt: TGTGCCAGCAGCGCCGGGACTCTGCTTCAAGAGACCCAGTACTTC
v_call: TRBV9
j_call: TRBJ2-5
clone_size: NA
d_call: NA

cdr3_aa: CASGHSSGRAGETQYF
cdr3_nt: TGCGCCAGCGGACATAGCAGCGGGAGGGCCGGGGAGACCCAGTACTTC
v_call: TRBV5-1
j_call: TRBJ2-5
clone_size: NA
d_call: TRBD2

cdr3_aa: CASSLSSLLPQHF
cdr3_nt: TGTGCCAGCAGTTTATCCTCCTTATTGCCCCAGCATTTT
v_call: TRBV27
j_call: TRBJ1-5
clone_size: NA
d_call: NA

cdr3_aa: CASRTGLAGNEQFF
cdr3_nt: TGTGCCAGCAGAACGGGACTAGCGGGCAATGAGCAGTTCTTC
v_call: TRBV9
j_call: TRBJ2-1
clone_size: NA
d_call: TRBD2

cdr3_aa: CASTWDRGNTEAFF
cdr3_nt: TGTGCCAGCACCTGGGACAGGGGTAACACTGAAGCTTTCTTT
v_call: TRBV6-5
j_call: TRBJ1-1
clone_size: NA
d_call: TRBD1

cdr3_aa: CASSPGTGWETQYF
cdr3_nt: TGTGCCAGCAGCCCCGGGACAGGTTGGGAGACCCAGTACTTC
v_call: TRBV7-2
j_call: TRBJ2-5
clone_size: NA
d_call: TRBD1